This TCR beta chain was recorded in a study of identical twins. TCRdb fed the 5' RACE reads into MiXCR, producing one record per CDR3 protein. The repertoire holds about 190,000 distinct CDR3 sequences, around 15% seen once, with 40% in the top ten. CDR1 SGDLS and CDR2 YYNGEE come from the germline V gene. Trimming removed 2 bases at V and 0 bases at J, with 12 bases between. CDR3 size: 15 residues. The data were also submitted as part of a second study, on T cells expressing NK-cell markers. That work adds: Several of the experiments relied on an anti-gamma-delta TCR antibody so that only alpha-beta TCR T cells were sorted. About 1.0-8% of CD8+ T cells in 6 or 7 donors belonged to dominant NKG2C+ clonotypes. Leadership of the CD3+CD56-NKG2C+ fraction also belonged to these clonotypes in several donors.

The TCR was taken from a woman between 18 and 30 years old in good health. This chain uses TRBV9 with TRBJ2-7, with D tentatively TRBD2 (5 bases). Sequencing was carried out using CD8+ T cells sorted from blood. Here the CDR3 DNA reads TGTGCCAGCAGCGTTTACGGGGAGTTCTCCTACGAGCAGTACTTC. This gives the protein CASSVYGEFSYEQYF.